One sample yielded the 11 T cell receptor beta chains listed below, sequenced in a study of T cell responses to AZD1222 COVID-19 vaccine. Method: immunoSEQ multiplex PCR; TCRdb's copy keeps in-frame clones and lacks some. This table holds approximately 150,000 clones, around 90% found once. The source material was peripheral blood, sampled on day 0 of AZD1222 vaccination. The receptors were sampled from an adult in good health.

This chain joins TRBV7-2 and TRBJ2-5; no firm D call. The CDR3 has 11 amino acids. Trimming left V 3 bases short and J 4 bases short, with 3 bases between. Germline lookup yields CDR1 SGHTA and CDR2 FQGNSA. The CDR3 DNA reads TGTGCCAGCAGCTTTGCAGAGACCCAGTACTTC. This gives the protein CASSFAETQYF. Looking up the rest from reference TRBV7-2 and TRBJ2-5 gives the full variable domain: GAGVSQSPSNKVTEKGKDVELRCDPISGHTALYWYRQSLGQGLEFLIYFQGNSAPDKSGLPSDRFSAERTGGSVSTLTIQRTQQEDSAVYLCASSFAETQYFGPGTRLLVL.

J is TRBJ2-2 and V is TRBV18, with D tentatively TRBD1 (6 bases). The CDR3 runs to 15 residues. V gave up 6 bases and J gave up 4 bases, with 15 bases separating them. Germline-derived CDR1 and CDR2 are KGHSH and LQKENI. CDR3 nucleotides: TGTGCCAGCTCCCCCGGGACATCCCTCACCGGGGAGCTGTTTTTT. Its protein product is CASSPGTSLTGELFF.

CDR3 coding DNA: TGTGCCAGCAGCCGCACTAGCGGGAGCTACAATGAGCAGTTCTTC. Residues: CASSRTSGSYNEQFF. This chain connects TRBV4-2 to TRBJ2-1; 11 bases align to TRBD2. The CDR3 covers 15 residues. The J segment lost 3 bases and the V segment lost 4 bases, leaving 2 bases of the junction unmatched. CDR1 is LGHNA, CDR2 YNFKEQ, per germline.

Remarks on this clone: At one end the junction does not follow the germline gene, possibly because of a read error. V gene TRBV3-1 (or the pseudogene TRBV3-2) combines with J gene TRBJ1-4; maybe TRBD1 (6 bases). CDR1 is LGHDT and CDR2 is YNNKEL in the germline V gene (reference sequence). The CDR3 covers 12 residues. The CDR3 loop reads CASSHLGGLMDF. The CDR3 DNA reads as TGTGCCAGCAGCCACTTAGGGGGTTTGATGGATTTT.

On this clone: One junction end disagrees with the germline gene, perhaps due to a read error. The chain combines TRBV19 with TRBJ2-5; 8 bases are a match to TRBD2. Germline lookup yields CDR1 LNHDA and CDR2 SQIVND (reference sequence). There are 13 residues in the CDR3. CDR3: CASSGMVRETQYF. The CDR3 DNA reads as TGTGCAAGTAGCGGGATGGTTCGGGAGACCCAGTACTTC.

The chain links TRBV5-8 to TRBJ1-1; no clear D gene. Trimming removed 2 bases at V and 5 bases at J, with 19 bases between. The CDR3 is made up of 16 amino acids. Per germline, CDR1 SGHTS and CDR2 YDEGEE. This chain's CDR3 is CASSFGLGLEGTEAFF. CDR3 bases: TGTGCCAGCAGCTTCGGGCTAGGCCTGGAGGGAACTGAAGCTTTCTTT.

The rearrangement links TRBV28 to TRBJ2-5, with D unclear. From germline, CDR1 is MDHEN and CDR2 SYDVKM. This CDR3 is 12 amino acids long. V gave up 3 bases and J gave up 10 bases, with 12 bases separating them. CDR3 in DNA: TGTGCCAGCAGTTTTGGTCGCCTGGGCCAGTACTTC. It encodes CASSFGRLGQYF.

The chain is built from TRBV6-5 and TRBJ2-5; 9 bases fit TRBD1. The germline V gene encodes CDR1 MNHEY and CDR2 SVGAGI. This CDR3 spans 16 amino acids. The ends lost 0 bases at V and 4 bases at J; junction bases unmatched: 6. This CDR3 is CASSYSRTGVGETQYF. Written as DNA, the CDR3 is TGTGCCAGCAGTTACTCGAGGACAGGGGTAGGAGAGACCCAGTACTTC.

This chain connects TRBV5-1 to TRBJ2-7, with 14 bases matching TRBD2. Per germline, CDR1 SGHRS and CDR2 YFSETQ. The CDR3 loop spans 16 amino acids. Unmatched junction bases numbered 7, after V lost 7 bases and J lost 1 base. In DNA form, the CDR3 reads TGCGCCAGCCATTCAGGACTAGCGGGAGGATCCTACGAGCAGTACTTC. It encodes CASHSGLAGGSYEQYF.

This clone has just one count. The chain carries TRBV28 and TRBJ1-2; D is uncertain. Trimming took off 3 bases at V and 1 base at J, with 15 bases between the two ends. Per the germline V gene, CDR1 is MDHEN and CDR2 is SYDVKM. CDR3 length: 16 residues. The CDR3 DNA is TGTGCCAGCAGTTTCGGGTCAGAAAAATATAACTATGGCTACACCTTC. Amino acids: CASSFGSEKYNYGYTF.

J is TRBJ1-1 and V is TRBV5-6; no clear D gene. CDR1 is SGHDT, CDR2 YYEEEE, per germline. The CDR3 sequence is 14 residues long. V was pared by 7 bases and J by 2 bases, with 15 bases between. CDR3 loop: CASRSSGYNTEAFF. The CDR3 coding sequence is TGTGCCAGCCGATCATCGGGGTATAACACTGAAGCTTTCTTT.